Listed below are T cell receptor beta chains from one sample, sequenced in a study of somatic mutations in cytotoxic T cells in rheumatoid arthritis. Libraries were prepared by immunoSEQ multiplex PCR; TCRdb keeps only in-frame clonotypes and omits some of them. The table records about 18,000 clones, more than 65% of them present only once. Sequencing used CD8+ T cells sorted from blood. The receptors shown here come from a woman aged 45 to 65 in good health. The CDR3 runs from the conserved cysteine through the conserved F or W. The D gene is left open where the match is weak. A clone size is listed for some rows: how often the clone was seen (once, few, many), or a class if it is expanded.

DNA: TGTGCCAGCAGCCCACCCCGGACCTACGAGCAGTACTTC
CDR3: CASSPPRTYEQYF
size: -
D: -
J: TRBJ2-7
V: TRBV11-2

DNA: TGTGCCAGCAACGAGGGGGGGGCCGGGGAAAAACTGTTTTTT
CDR3: CASNEGGAGEKLFF
size: -
D: -
J: TRBJ1-4
V: TRBV7-8

DNA: TGTGCCAGCAGTTCCGGGACTTTCTACGAGCAGTACTTC
CDR3: CASSSGTFYEQYF
size: -
D: -
J: TRBJ2-7
V: TRBV6-5

DNA: TGTGCCAGCACCCACGGGACAGAGGGCACAGATACGCAGTATTTT
CDR3: CASTHGTEGTDTQYF
size: -
D: TRBD1
J: TRBJ2-3
V: TRBV28

DNA: TGCGCCAGCAGCTTTAAGCGGGGGGGCCAACCCGGGGAGCTGTTTTTT
CDR3: CASSFKRGGQPGELFF
size: -
D: TRBD2
J: TRBJ2-2
V: TRBV5-1

DNA: TGTGCCAGCAGCCCCTCCTTTGAGCAGTACTTC
CDR3: CASSPSFEQYF
size: -
D: -
J: TRBJ2-7
V: TRBV7-9

DNA: TGTGCCAGCAGCTTAACGGTGGACACCGGGGAGCTGTTTTTT
CDR3: CASSLTVDTGELFF
size: once
D: -
J: TRBJ2-2
V: TRBV13

DNA: TGTGCCAGTACCCGGCGGGCGGATGAAAAACTGTTTTTT
CDR3: CASTRRADEKLFF
size: -
D: -
J: TRBJ1-4
V: TRBV19

DNA: TGTGCCAGCAGCGTAGTGGCGGGAGTAAACGAGCAGTACTTC
CDR3: CASSVVAGVNEQYF
size: -
D: TRBD2
J: TRBJ2-7
V: TRBV9

DNA: TGTGCCAGCAACCCACCTATCCGGGACAGTTCCTTGAACACTGAAGCTTTCTTT
CDR3: CASNPPIRDSSLNTEAFF
size: once
D: TRBD1
J: TRBJ1-1
V: TRBV11-2

DNA: TGTGCCAGCAGCCTACAGGGGGCAGGAACCGGGGAGCTGTTTTTT
CDR3: CASSLQGAGTGELFF
size: -
D: TRBD1
J: TRBJ2-2
V: TRBV7-9

DNA: TGTGCCAGCAGTGAAGCGCCCAACGAGAGGCAAGAGACCCAGTACTTC
CDR3: CASSEAPNERQETQYF
size: -
D: -
J: TRBJ2-5
V: TRBV6-1

DNA: TGCGCCAGCAGCCAAGAGGGGCTTGGAACACCCCTCCACTTT
CDR3: CASSQEGLGTPLHF
size: few
D: -
J: TRBJ1-6
V: TRBV4-1

DNA: TGTGCCAGCAGCCAGGCCCGGGACTTGCCTCCAGATACGCAGTATTTT
CDR3: CASSQARDLPPDTQYF
size: -
D: -
J: TRBJ2-3
V: TRBV5-6

DNA: TGTGCCTGGAGTGTGACCAGCGGGAGCTGGAATGAGCAGTTCTTC
CDR3: CAWSVTSGSWNEQFF
size: -
D: TRBD2
J: TRBJ2-1
V: TRBV30

DNA: TGTGCCAGCAGCCCAGCGGGAGCCTCCTACGAGCAGTACTTC
CDR3: CASSPAGASYEQYF
size: -
D: TRBD2
J: TRBJ2-7
V: TRBV6-5

DNA: TGTGCCAGCAGCCCACTGACTAGCGGGGGGGAAGAGACCCAGTACTTC
CDR3: CASSPLTSGGEETQYF
size: -
D: TRBD2
J: TRBJ2-5
V: TRBV4-2

DNA: TGCGCCAGCTCTCCGGGGACAGGTTCCTACGAGCAGTACTTC
CDR3: CASSPGTGSYEQYF
size: -
D: TRBD1
J: TRBJ2-7
V: TRBV4-3

DNA: TGCGCCAGCAGCGATTTCGATGAGCAGTTCTTC
CDR3: CASSDFDEQFF
size: -
D: -
J: TRBJ2-1
V: TRBV5-1

DNA: TGTGCCAGTACCGGACAGGGGGCAACAGATACGCAGTATTTT
CDR3: CASTGQGATDTQYF
size: -
D: TRBD1
J: TRBJ2-3
V: TRBV19

DNA: TGCGCCAGCAGTGAACGGGGGGCTCACACAGATACGCAGTATTTT
CDR3: CASSERGAHTDTQYF
size: -
D: -
J: TRBJ2-3
V: TRBV10-1

DNA: TGTGCCAGCAGCCGGGGACAGTATTACAATGAGCAGTTCTTC
CDR3: CASSRGQYYNEQFF
size: -
D: TRBD1
J: TRBJ2-1
V: TRBV7-6

DNA: TGTGCCAGCAGTTACTCACGGAGTCCTTACAATGAGCAGTTCTTC
CDR3: CASSYSRSPYNEQFF
size: -
D: -
J: TRBJ2-1
V: TRBV6-5

DNA: TGTGCCAGCAGCGTAGAATCGAGGGCGCGCACAGATACGCAGTATTTT
CDR3: CASSVESRARTDTQYF
size: -
D: -
J: TRBJ2-3
V: TRBV9

DNA: TGTGCCAGCAGCTACGGGACGGACACAGATACGCAGTATTTT
CDR3: CASSYGTDTDTQYF
size: -
D: -
J: TRBJ2-3
V: TRBV7-3

DNA: TGTGCCACCAGCAGAGAATTGGGACAGGGAGGGGGTAACAATGAGCAGTTCTTC
CDR3: CATSRELGQGGGNNEQFF
size: -
D: TRBD1
J: TRBJ2-1
V: TRBV15

DNA: TGTGCCAGTAGTTCCCCGCTCCAGACAGGGGACCGAAGACTGTTTTTT
CDR3: CASSSPLQTGDRRLFF
size: -
D: TRBD1
J: TRBJ1-4
V: TRBV19

DNA: TGCAGCGTTGAAGAGGGGGTAGGGACTGAAGCTTTCTTT
CDR3: CSVEEGVGTEAFF
size: -
D: -
J: TRBJ1-1
V: TRBV29-1

DNA: TGTGCCAGCAGTTTTCCCCTACAGGGGGCGAGGCGAGAGACCCAGTACTTC
CDR3: CASSFPLQGARRETQYF
size: -
D: TRBD1
J: TRBJ2-5
V: TRBV28

DNA: TGTGCCAGCAGTGAAGGGGGAGAAGAAGAGACCCAGTACTTC
CDR3: CASSEGGEEETQYF
size: -
D: -
J: TRBJ2-5
V: TRBV2

DNA: TGTGCCATCAGTGATCCGGACAGGGGACGGGAGCAGTACTTC
CDR3: CAISDPDRGREQYF
size: -
D: TRBD1
J: TRBJ2-7
V: TRBV10-3

DNA: TGCGCCAGCAGCTTGGGGGACAGCTCCTACGAGCAGTACTTC
CDR3: CASSLGDSSYEQYF
size: -
D: TRBD1
J: TRBJ2-7
V: TRBV5-1

DNA: TGTGCCAGCAGCTTAGCGGGGGATAGAGATACGCAGTATTTT
CDR3: CASSLAGDRDTQYF
size: -
D: TRBD2
J: TRBJ2-3
V: TRBV5-6

DNA: TGTGCCAGTAGTACCGGCACTGAAGCTTTCTTT
CDR3: CASSTGTEAFF
size: once
D: -
J: TRBJ1-1
V: TRBV19

DNA: TGTGCCAGCAGCTCCACTACCTGGGACAGCTCCTACGAGCAGTACTTC
CDR3: CASSSTTWDSSYEQYF
size: -
D: TRBD1
J: TRBJ2-7
V: TRBV7-3

DNA: TGTGCCAGCAGTGACGGGACAGGGGGCACCGGGGAGCTGTTTTTT
CDR3: CASSDGTGGTGELFF
size: -
D: TRBD1
J: TRBJ2-2
V: TRBV6-4

DNA: TGTGCCAGCAGAGGATACGAGGAAAGCACAGATACGCAGTATTTT
CDR3: CASRGYEESTDTQYF
size: once
D: -
J: TRBJ2-3
V: TRBV11-1

DNA: TGCAGCGTTTGGCGGGACAGCTCTGGAAACACCATATATTTT
CDR3: CSVWRDSSGNTIYF
size: few
D: TRBD1
J: TRBJ1-3
V: TRBV29-1

DNA: TGTGCCAGCAGCTTATCTGTCGGACGGCAATACAATGAGCAGTTCTTC
CDR3: CASSLSVGRQYNEQFF
size: once
D: -
J: TRBJ2-1
V: TRBV7-9

DNA: TGTGCCAGCAGCTTGGCCGGGGACAGCAATCAGCCCCAGCATTTT
CDR3: CASSLAGDSNQPQHF
size: -
D: -
J: TRBJ1-5
V: TRBV5-6